One sample yielded the 20 T cell receptor beta chains listed below, sequenced in a study of vaccination and CD4 T cells after COVID-19. No cognate antigen is known for these TCRs. With the Oncomine TCR Beta short-read assay, DNA from cultured CD4+ T cells was sequenced. TCRdb redid the calling of the PCR reads with MiXCR, one entry per CDR3 protein. In the table there are thousands of distinct CDR3 sequences, roughly 23% of which are singletons. Noted treatment: roughly 11-day PBMC culture with coronavirus spike peptide pools or control peptides (ViraFEST assay). The sequences come from CD4+ T cells from blood, cultured in vitro, collected after SARS-CoV-2 vaccination. The receptor set was obtained from a human donor who had recovered from COVID-19.

This clonotype was counted only a few times. This chain's CDR3 is CASSPGTSGGLYEQYF. As DNA, the CDR3 is TGCGCCAGCAGCCCCGGGACTAGCGGGGGCCTCTACGAGCAGTACTTC. J is TRBJ2-7 and V is TRBV5-1, with 14 nucleotides matching TRBD2. V lost 4 bases, J lost 3 bases, and 6 bases stayed unmatched. CDR3 length equals 16 residues. From germline, CDR1 is SGHRS and CDR2 YFSETQ.

In its sample, this clonotype was seen many times. The rearrangement links TRBV20-1 to TRBJ1-2; TRBD1 matches 7 bases. Germline V gene lookup returns CDR1 DFQATT and CDR2 SNEGSKA (reference sequence). This CDR3 is built from 12 residues. J gave up 6 bases and V 5 bases, and 6 bases lay outside the gene matches. The CDR3 spells CSAPDRDHGYTF. CDR3 coding DNA: TGCAGTGCTCCAGACAGGGACCATGGCTACACCTTC.

The chain couples TRBV2 to TRBJ2-7, with no clear D. CDR1 and CDR2 from the germline V gene are SNHLY and FYNNEI. Trimming took off 7 bases at V and 1 base at J, with 8 bases between the two ends. CDR3 length equals 12 residues. CDR3 in DNA: TGTGCCAGCATTAGGGTTTCCTACGAGCAGTACTTC. This sequence encodes CASIRVSYEQYF.

This clonotype has at least ten counts. In DNA, the CDR3 is TGTGCCAGCAGCTTAGGACAGCGGGGGGACACGCAGTATTTT. Translating it yields CASSLGQRGDTQYF. The V call is TRBV7-2, the J call TRBJ2-3; TRBD2 matches at 9 bases. Unmatched junction bases numbered 5, after V lost 1 base and J lost 9 bases. The CDR3 length is 14 residues. The germline gives CDR1 SGHTA, CDR2 FQGNSA.

V gene TRBV7-3 combines with J gene TRBJ1-1; 8 nucleotides line up with TRBD1. Trimming removed 0 bases from V and 10 bases from J; junction bases left unmatched: 16. This CDR3 comprises 17 residues. Germline assignment: CDR1 SGHTA and CDR2 FQGTGA. The DNA for the CDR3 is TGTGCCAGCAGCTTAACTGGGGCAGGGGGCTCAACCCTCGGAGCTTTCTTT. Translated: CASSLTGAGGSTLGAFF. Full variable domain (rest looked up from reference TRBV7-3 and TRBJ1-1): GAGVSQTPSNKVTEKGKYVELRCDPISGHTALYWYRQSLGQGPEFLIYFQGTGAADDSGLPNDRFFAVRPEGSVSTLKIQRTERGDSAVYLCASSLTGAGGSTLGAFFGQGTRLTVV.

This clonotype was observed a handful of times. This chain uses TRBV19 with TRBJ1-6, with 9 positions matching TRBD1. The CDR3 totals 12 residues. In germline, CDR1 is LNHDA, CDR2 SQIVND (reference sequence). The CDR3 is CASGQGNSPLHF. CDR3 nucleotide sequence: TGTGCTTCCGGACAGGGGAATTCACCCCTCCACTTT.

The gene calls are TRBV5-1 and TRBJ2-5; the match to TRBD1 covers 8 bases. The CDR3 is made up of 15 amino acids. The J segment lost 4 bases and the V segment lost 1 base, leaving 6 bases of the junction unmatched. CDR1 and CDR2 (germline): SGHRS, YFSETQ. The chain's CDR3 is CASSLISGGPETQYF. The CDR3 DNA follows: TGCGCCAGCAGCTTGATATCAGGGGGCCCAGAGACCCAGTACTTC.

This clonotype was detected ten times or more. This chain joins TRBV20-1 and TRBJ2-3; D ambiguous. Germline lookup yields CDR1 DFQATT and CDR2 SNEGSKA (reference sequence). CDR3 length equals 13 residues. Trimming stripped 1 base from V and 2 bases from J, with 7 bases between. The chain's CDR3 is CSARVPSTDTQYF. CDR3 DNA: TGCAGTGCTAGAGTCCCCTCCACAGATACGCAGTATTTT.

This clonotype was seen a few times. J is TRBJ2-2 and V is TRBV28; either TRBD1 or TRBD2 may fit D (5 bases each). The CDR3 contains 15 residues. V lost 10 bases and J lost 0, with 15 bases in between. From germline, CDR1 is MDHEN and CDR2 SYDVKM. In DNA, the CDR3 is TGTGCCACCATAGGTGGGGGACCGAACACCGGGGAGCTGTTTTTT. This encodes CATIGGGPNTGELFF.

By share, this clonotype ranks as medium-sized (0.01 to 0.1%). This rearrangement joins TRBV25-1 to TRBJ1-2; TRBD1 is a possible D gene (6 bases). V lost 6 bases and J lost 7, with 15 bases in between. Germline CDR1 reads MGHDK; CDR2 reads SYGVNS. The CDR3 is made up of 13 amino acids. CDR3 sequence (DNA): TGTGCCAGCAGCCACCGGGGGGCAAGTGGCTACACCTTC. Its translation is CASSHRGASGYTF.

This clonotype is medium-sized (0.01 to 0.1%) within its sample. The chain uses TRBV5-1 and TRBJ2-7, with 7 bases matching TRBD2. Per germline, CDR1 SGHRS and CDR2 YFSETQ. The V and J ends lost 5 bases and 1 base, in that order; junction bases with no gene match: 12. The CDR3 is 16 residues long. The CDR3 is CASSPRGAGASYEQYF. As DNA, the CDR3 is TGCGCCAGCAGTCCCAGAGGGGCGGGAGCGTCCTACGAGCAGTACTTC.

In this sample, this clonotype turned up a few times. In DNA, the CDR3 is TGCGCCAGCAGCTTGCAGGGACAGACCGGCTACACCTTC. It encodes CASSLQGQTGYTF. V usage is TRBV5-1 and J usage is TRBJ1-2, with 7 bases matching TRBD1. J was trimmed by 8 bases and V by 1 base; bases with no gene match: 5. The CDR3 length is 13 residues. CDR1 is SGHRS, CDR2 YFSETQ, per germline.

This clonotype was observed many times. The CDR3 loop is CSSTPTSGSYEQYF. In nucleotides, the CDR3 is TGCAGTTCGACCCCCACTAGCGGGAGCTACGAGCAGTACTTC. V and J are TRBV20-1 and TRBJ2-7; 11 bases align to TRBD2. The CDR3 consists of 14 residues. Germline CDR1 and CDR2: DFQATT and SNEGSKA (reference sequence). Losses at the gene ends were 8 bases for V and 3 bases for J; bases not matched to a gene: 9.

This chain connects TRBV11-3 to TRBJ2-7; weak D call: TRBD1 (6 bases). The germline V gene encodes CDR1 SGHNT and CDR2 YENEEA. V dropped 0 bases and J dropped 4 bases, with 13 bases sitting between them. The CDR3 contains 15 residues. The CDR3 DNA sequence: TGTGCCAGCAGCTTAGAAGGGGGATATTTATACGAGCAGTACTTC. It encodes CASSLEGGYLYEQYF.

This clonotype was counted a few times. This sequence joins TRBV7-9 and TRBJ1-2; TRBD1 matches at 9 bases. Germline loops: CDR1 SEHNR, CDR2 FQNEAQ (reference sequence). The junction had 8 bases not matched to a gene; V was cut back by 5 bases and J by 4 bases. This CDR3 contains 15 residues. CDR3: CASSLDRGAGYGYTF. CDR3 DNA: TGTGCCAGCAGCCTAGACAGGGGGGCGGGCTATGGCTACACCTTC. The entire variable domain, with the rest obtained from reference TRBV7-9 and TRBJ1-2, is as follows: DTGVSQNPRHKITKRGQNVTFRCDPISEHNRLYWYRQTLGQGPEFLTYFQNEAQLEKSRLLSDRFSAERPKGSFSTLEIQRTEQGDSAMYLCASSLDRGAGYGYTFGSGTRLTVV.

In this sample, this clonotype turned up a few times. This rearrangement joins TRBV18 to TRBJ2-7; D possibly uses TRBD1 or TRBD2 (5 bases each). The ends were cut back, 1 base at V and 0 bases at J, with 7 bases in the middle. The germline gives CDR1 KGHSH, CDR2 LQKENI. The CDR3 covers 14 residues. The CDR3 DNA follows: TGTGCCAGCTCACCACGGGGGAGCTCCTACGAGCAGTACTTC. This sequence encodes CASSPRGSSYEQYF.

The CDR3 protein is CASSLGITDTQYF. CDR3 in DNA: TGCGCCAGCAGCTTAGGCATCACAGATACGCAGTATTTT. V is TRBV5-1 and J is TRBJ2-3; D not certain. This CDR3 comprises 13 residues. Looked up from germline, CDR1 is SGHRS and CDR2 is YFSETQ. The V gene lost 2 bases and the J gene lost 2 bases, with 6 bases spanning the gap.

This clonotype was picked up many times. The chain joins TRBV11-3 to TRBJ2-7; 9 bases fit TRBD2. With 4 bases clipped from V and 5 bases from J, the junction kept 9 bases outside the gene matches. This CDR3 region has 15 residues. Germline loops: CDR1 SGHNT, CDR2 YENEEA. The CDR3 bases are TGTGCCAGCAGCTCCGGGACTAGCTTAATCCACGAGCAGTACTTC. It translates to CASSSGTSLIHEQYF.

The V and J genes are TRBV20-1 and TRBJ1-1; a weak D match, TRBD1 (5 bases). CDR3 length: 14 amino acids. The V gene's germline CDR1 is DFQATT and CDR2 SNEGSKA (reference sequence). The germline V and J ends were trimmed by 0 bases and 4 bases, with 12 bases remaining between them. For the CDR3, the DNA is TGCAGTGCTAGAGATCTTACGGGGGGCACTGAAGCTTTCTTT. Translation gives CSARDLTGGTEAFF.

In this sample, this clonotype turned up a few times. The chain joins TRBV12-3 or TRBV12-4 to TRBJ2-7; TRBD2 is a possible D gene (6 bases). The CDR3 has 15 residues. V shed 3 bases and J shed 3 bases, with 15 bases lying between them. In DNA form, the CDR3 reads TGTGCCAGCAGTTTGGGAGGAACAGCGAACTACGAGCAGTACTTC. As protein: CASSLGGTANYEQYF.